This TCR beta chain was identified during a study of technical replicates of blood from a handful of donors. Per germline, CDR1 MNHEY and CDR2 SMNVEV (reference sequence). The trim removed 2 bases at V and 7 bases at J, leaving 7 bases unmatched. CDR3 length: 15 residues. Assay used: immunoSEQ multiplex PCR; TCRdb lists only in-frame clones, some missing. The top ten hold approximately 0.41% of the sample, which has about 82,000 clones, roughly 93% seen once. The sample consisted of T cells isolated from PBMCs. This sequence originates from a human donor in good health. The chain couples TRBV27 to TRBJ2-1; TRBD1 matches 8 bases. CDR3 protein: CASSLGPGGKNEQFF. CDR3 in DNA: TGTGCCAGCAGTTTAGGGCCAGGGGGCAAAAATGAGCAGTTCTTC.